The 19 T cell receptor beta chains below were found in one sample sequenced in a study of OX40 agonist ivuxolimab in advanced cancers. Method: immunoSEQ multiplex PCR; TCRdb's copy keeps in-frame clones and lacks some. This sample has approximately 22,000 clones, with 65% to 90% found just once. This sample comprised CD4+ or CD8+ T cells sorted from blood, obtained in a trial of the OX40 agonist ivuxolimab. These receptors were obtained from an adult with an advanced solid tumor such as melanoma, head and neck, liver or kidney cancer.

This chain links TRBV19 with TRBJ2-4, with D tentatively TRBD1 (5 bases). Trimming removed 5 bases at V and 0 bases at J, with 17 bases between. Germline loops: CDR1 LNHDA, CDR2 SQIVND (reference sequence). The CDR3 sequence is 17 residues long. The CDR3 loop reads CASSVVDSNLAKNIQYF. As DNA, the CDR3 is TGTGCCAGTAGTGTCGTAGACAGTAACCTAGCCAAAAACATTCAGTACTTC. The variable domain in full, completed from reference TRBV19 and TRBJ2-4, reads DGGITQSPKYLFRKEGQNVTLSCEQNLNHDAMYWYRQDPGQGLRLIYYSQIVNDFQKGDIAEGYSVSREKKESFPLTVTSAQKNPTAFYLCASSVVDSNLAKNIQYFGAGTRLSVL.

The chain joins TRBV7-2 to TRBJ2-7; possibly TRBD2 for D (6 bases). This CDR3 contains 12 residues. The V end lost 6 bases, the J end lost 1 base, and 7 bases lay between the germline ends. Germline-derived CDR1 and CDR2 are SGHTA and FQGNSA. CDR3 sequence reads: CASRGGSYEQYF. The CDR3 bases are TGTGCCAGCAGGGGGGGTTCCTACGAGCAGTACTTC. The whole variable domain, remainder taken from reference TRBV7-2 and TRBJ2-7, is GAGVSQSPSNKVTEKGKDVELRCDPISGHTALYWYRQSLGQGLEFLIYFQGNSAPDKSGLPSDRFSAERTGGSVSTLTIQRTQQEDSAVYLCASRGGSYEQYFGPGTRLTVT.

This chain links TRBV11-2 with TRBJ1-3, with no clear D. Germline V gives CDR1 SGHAT, CDR2 FQNNGV. V lost 0 bases, J lost 4 bases, and 7 bases lay in between. The CDR3 loop spans 14 amino acids. The CDR3 is CASSLEHGGNTIYF. In DNA form, the CDR3 reads TGTGCCAGCAGCTTAGAGCACGGAGGAAACACCATATATTTT.

The V gene is TRBV4-3, the J gene TRBJ1-2, with 7 bases lining up with TRBD1. The CDR3 is 16 amino acids. Losses at the gene ends were 4 bases for V and 5 bases for J; bases not matched to a gene: 13. CDR1 is LGHNA and CDR2 is YSLEER in the germline V gene. CDR3 region: CASSPEVRTGIYGYTF. The CDR3, as DNA: TGCGCCAGCAGCCCCGAGGTCAGGACAGGAATTTATGGCTACACCTTC.

The chain employs TRBV5-1 and TRBJ2-3; D remains unclear. V lost 4 bases, J lost 1 base, and 13 bases lay in between. Germline V lookup: CDR1 SGHRS, CDR2 YFSETQ. CDR3 size: 15 residues. The CDR3 loop reads CASSILPSGTDTQYF. DNA of the CDR3: TGCGCCAGCAGCATCCTTCCCTCTGGCACAGATACGCAGTATTTT.

The gene calls are TRBV29-1 and TRBJ2-5, with a possible D match to TRBD1 (6 bases). Germline assignment: CDR1 SQVTM and CDR2 ANQGSEA. Trimming pared 8 bases from V and 1 base from J, leaving 17 bases between. The CDR3 is 14 amino acids. The CDR3 DNA reads as TGCAGCTTTGTTGACAGGCTCCCCCAAGAGACCCAGTACTTC. Its translation: CSFVDRLPQETQYF.

The chain is built from TRBV6-6 and TRBJ1-2; 7 nucleotides align to TRBD1. In germline, CDR1 is MNHNY, CDR2 SVGAGI (reference sequence). The CDR3 totals 14 residues. V was clipped by 7 bases and J by 3 bases; unmatched bases: 8. The CDR3 coding sequence is TGTGCCAGCAAACAAAGGACAGGAGACTATGGCTACACCTTC. It yields the protein CASKQRTGDYGYTF.

The CDR3 loop is CASSLGPASTDTQYF. The CDR3 region has the DNA TGTGCCAGCAGCTTAGGGCCGGCTAGCACAGATACGCAGTATTTT. This chain joins TRBV11-2 and TRBJ2-3, with D uncertain. V was clipped by 1 base and J by 0 bases, with 8 bases between them. The CDR3 totals 15 residues. In germline, CDR1 is SGHAT, CDR2 FQNNGV.

This chain joins TRBV7-6 and TRBJ2-3; 8 bases match TRBD1. The CDR3 length is 21 residues. J was trimmed by 0 bases and V by 0 bases; bases with no gene match: 17. CDR1 and CDR2 (germline): SGHVS, FNYEAQ. CDR3 in DNA: TGTGCCAGCAGCTTAGCGCCAGGGGGCAGAAAAACCAAAGATAGCACAGATACGCAGTATTTT. Translation: CASSLAPGGRKTKDSTDTQYF.

In this sample, this clone turned up once. The chain is built from TRBV27 and TRBJ2-3; unclear D gene. V was clipped by 5 bases and J by 1 base, with 7 bases between them. Germline V gene data show CDR1 as MNHEY and CDR2 as SMNVEV (reference sequence). The CDR3 runs to 13 residues. CDR3 loop: CASSKIRTDTQYF. The DNA for the CDR3 is TGTGCCAGCAGTAAAATCCGCACAGATACGCAGTATTTT.

The J gene is TRBJ1-1, the V gene TRBV7-2; D gene ambiguous. The germline V and J ends were trimmed by 7 bases and 13 bases, with 19 bases remaining between them. The CDR3 sequence is 12 residues long. Per germline, CDR1 SGHTA and CDR2 FQGNSA. Written as DNA, the CDR3 is TGTGCCAGCACCGAAAACCGGGGTGAGAGTTTCTTT. It codes for CASTENRGESFF. The variable domain in full, completed from reference TRBV7-2 and TRBJ1-1, reads GAGVSQSPSNKVTEKGKDVELRCDPISGHTALYWYRQSLGQGLEFLIYFQGNSAPDKSGLPSDRFSAERTGGSVSTLTIQRTQQEDSAVYLCASTENRGESFFGQGTRLTVV.

In DNA, the CDR3 is TGTGCCAGCAGCTTCAGCGGGGGGGCCGGGGGCGGAGAGCAGTTCTTC. Translating gives CASSFSGGAGGGEQFF. V and J are TRBV7-2 and TRBJ2-1; TRBD2 matches 10 bases. The CDR3 consists of 16 residues. The V gene end was trimmed by 3 bases and the J gene end by 10 bases; junction bases not matched to a gene: 12. Germline V gene data show CDR1 as SGHTA and CDR2 as FQGNSA.

The chain links TRBV4-2 to TRBJ2-5; D ambiguous. The CDR3 is made up of 13 amino acids. Germline loops: CDR1 LGHNA, CDR2 YNFKEQ. V was clipped by 0 bases and J by 4 bases, with 6 bases between them. CDR3 nucleotide sequence: TGTGCCAGCAGCCAAGAAGAAGGAGAGACCCAGTACTTC. Protein product: CASSQEEGETQYF.

The chain uses TRBV7-2 and TRBJ1-1; no definite D call. The CDR3 spans 13 residues. The V end lost 4 bases, the J end lost 0 bases, and 6 bases lay between the germline ends. The V gene's germline CDR1 is SGHTA and CDR2 FQGNSA. CDR3 loop: CASSSMLNTEAFF. CDR3 nucleotide sequence: TGTGCCAGCAGCTCTATGCTGAACACTGAAGCTTTCTTT.

This sequence joins TRBV2 and TRBJ1-6; D uncertain. V shed 5 bases and J shed 1 base, with 6 bases lying between them. The germline CDR1 and CDR2 sequences are SNHLY and FYNNEI. The CDR3 covers 14 residues. The CDR3 spells CASSIGSYNSPLHF. The CDR3 nucleotides are TGTGCCAGCAGTATAGGGTCCTATAATTCACCCCTCCACTTT.

The V and J genes are TRBV7-2 and TRBJ2-3; D remains ambiguous. The CDR3 covers 14 residues. V was cut by 3 bases and J by 0 bases, with 7 bases left in between. Germline V gives CDR1 SGHTA, CDR2 FQGNSA. This chain's CDR3 is CASSFTPSTDTQYF. Here the CDR3 DNA reads TGTGCCAGCAGCTTCACTCCTAGCACAGATACGCAGTATTTT. Drawing the rest from reference TRBV7-2 and TRBJ2-3, the complete variable domain is GAGVSQSPSNKVTEKGKDVELRCDPISGHTALYWYRQSLGQGLEFLIYFQGNSAPDKSGLPSDRFSAERTGGSVSTLTIQRTQQEDSAVYLCASSFTPSTDTQYFGPGTRLTVL.

The gene calls are TRBV4-3 and TRBJ1-1; a possible D gene is TRBD1 (5 bases). Germline lookup yields CDR1 LGHNA and CDR2 YSLEER. The V end lost 5 bases, the J end lost 0 bases, and 13 bases lay between the germline ends. The CDR3 covers 15 residues. DNA for the CDR3: TGCGCCAGCAGCGAAGGCGGGACGGTGAACACTGAAGCTTTCTTT. It encodes CASSEGGTVNTEAFF.

This rearrangement joins TRBV19 to TRBJ2-6, with D hard to call. Germline lookup yields CDR1 LNHDA and CDR2 SQIVND (reference sequence). This CDR3 contains 18 residues. The V end lost 5 bases, the J end lost 2 bases, and 19 bases lay between the germline ends. CDR3 sequence reads: CASSPQISGWTGANVLTF. CDR3 in DNA: TGTGCCAGTAGTCCCCAGATCTCCGGGTGGACTGGGGCCAACGTCCTGACTTTC.

V is TRBV14 and J is TRBJ1-4, with D hard to call. The length of the CDR3 is 13 residues. V was shortened by 4 bases and J by 4 bases, with 7 bases between the two germline ends. Germline V gene data show CDR1 as SGHDN and CDR2 as FVKESK. CDR3 sequence (DNA): TGTGCCAGCAGCCGAAGTGATAATGAAAAACTGTTTTTT. It translates to CASSRSDNEKLFF.